This TCR beta chain stems from a study of blood T cell repertoires in COVID-19. Data came from immunoSEQ multiplex PCR; TCRdb stores just in-frame clones and leaves some out. The profile shows about 330,000 clones, approximately 92% of them singletons. Participant age was roughly 18 to 89 years, and participants resided in approximately 24 US areas. The germline gives CDR1 SGHVS, CDR2 FQNEAQ. V lost 4 bases, J lost 6 bases, and 15 bases lay in between. The CDR3 loop spans 14 amino acids. This clone was seen just once. This receptor was taken from a woman in her thirties who had recovered from COVID-19. Sequenced material: PBMCs or T cells enriched from blood (not recorded which). The V gene is TRBV7-8, the J gene TRBJ1-2, with D perhaps TRBD1 (6 bases). CDR3 sequence: CASSSRDKSHGYTF. The DNA of the CDR3 is TGTGCCAGCAGCTCCCGGGACAAGAGTCATGGCTACACCTTC.